This T cell receptor (beta chain) is drawn from a study of T cells in Graves' hyperthyroidism and ophthalmopathy. About the study: Before treatment of any kind, peripheral blood was taken at initial diagnosis.

This clonotype has just a few counts. The germline V gene encodes CDR1 MNHNS and CDR2 SASEGT. The J segment lost 4 bases and the V segment lost 1 base, leaving 8 bases of the junction unmatched. This CDR3 contains 16 residues. RNA transcripts were the template for amplifying TCR beta CDR3 regions. The TCR CDR3 first-round RT-PCR relied on the HTBI primer set. TCRdb re-derived calls from the multiplex PCR reads in MiXCR, one entry per CDR3 protein. The sample records about 280,000 distinct CDR3 sequences, 20% to 25% being singletons. Source material: blood. This sequence joins TRBV6-1 and TRBJ1-1, with TRBD1 matching over 8 bases. The receptor was isolated from a man aged 40-55 years with Graves' hyperthyroidism that later progressed to Graves' ophthalmopathy. The CDR3 nucleotides are TGTGCCAGCAGTGAAGAGGCAGGGGGCTCGGGCACTGAAGCTTTCTTT. Translated, it gives CASSEEAGGSGTEAFF.